This T cell receptor beta chain was documented in a study of T cell responses to AZD1222 COVID-19 vaccine. Overall study: Second doses were pooled across both intervals (about 4 or about 12 weeks).

From germline, CDR1 is KGHSH and CDR2 LQKENI. CDR3 length equals 14 residues. The V end was cut by 6 bases, the J end by 0 bases, with 8 bases between. TCRdb's table, derived via immunoSEQ multiplex PCR, lists solely in-frame clones and lacks some. The table records 65,000 to 90,000 clones, about 90% of them present only once. Source: peripheral blood, taken on day 0 of AZD1222 vaccination. The chain links TRBV18 to TRBJ1-4; D is undetermined. This receptor was taken from an adult in good health. The CDR3 reads CASSHTSTNEKLFF. Written as DNA, the CDR3 is TGTGCCAGCTCCCACACCTCAACTAATGAAAAACTGTTTTTT.